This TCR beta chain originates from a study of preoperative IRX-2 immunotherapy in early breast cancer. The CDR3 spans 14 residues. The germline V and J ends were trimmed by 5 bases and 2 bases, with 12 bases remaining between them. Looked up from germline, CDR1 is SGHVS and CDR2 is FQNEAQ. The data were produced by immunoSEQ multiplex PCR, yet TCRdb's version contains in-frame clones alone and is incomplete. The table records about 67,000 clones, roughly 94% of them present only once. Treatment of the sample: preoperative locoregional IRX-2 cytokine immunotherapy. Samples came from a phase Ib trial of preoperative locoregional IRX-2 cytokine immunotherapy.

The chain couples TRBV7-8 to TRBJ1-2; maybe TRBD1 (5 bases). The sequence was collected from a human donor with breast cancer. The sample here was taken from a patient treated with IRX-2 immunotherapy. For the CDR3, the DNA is TGTGCCAGCAGCCGAAGCGGGGGGAACTATGGCTACACCTTC. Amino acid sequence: CASSRSGGNYGYTF.